The present entry profiles one T cell receptor (beta chain) with its context. Its cognate antigen has yet to be identified. Base qualities were left out, and no much larger clone turns up one base away. Receptor libraries were prepared by the immunoSEQ multiplex PCR assay. RNA was extracted from all samples and reverse transcribed into cDNA, which served as template for TCR sequencing. First-strand cDNA was synthesized using SuperScript III with a 2:1 mix of oligo-dT and random hexamers. A synthetic immune receptor repertoire was used to measure amplification bias, and any remaining bias was corrected computationally. Turning to the authors' computational methods: Raw reads were preprocessed for error removal, and CDR3 was defined according to IMGT conventions as running from the conserved cysteine to phenylalanine. To get clonality, Shannon entropy was normalized by log2 of the number of productive unique TCRs and the result was subtracted from 1. Whether scalp clones were CD4 or CD8 was inferred by matching scalp TCRbeta sequences against CD4 and CD8 repertoires sorted from blood. This immuneACCESS table, as held by TCRdb, lists in-frame sequences with V and J called but not all clones. Of the missing ones, under half trace to an unresolved V gene in checked studies; the others have no known cause. V and J calls and clone size follow that table, whereas D and trimming were derived from the DNA. The table for this sample lists 100,000 to 150,000 clones; approximately 47% of them were counted only once. Of the sample, about 10% is held by the ten largest clones.

Peripheral blood and lesional scalp punch biopsies were obtained from patients with alopecia areata. PBMCs were separated by density centrifugation and stained for CD3, CD4 and CD8, after which CD4+ and CD8+ T cells were sorted on a FACSAria. As part of a multicenter biomarker study, untreated alopecia areata patients were recruited. For about 5 biomarker-study patients, blood CD8+ T cells were further sorted into NKG2D-low and NKG2D-high fractions. The source of the sample is a study of CD8+ T cells in alopecia areata (dated by TCRdb to 2016 to 2019). Some background on the complete study: The study used high-throughput TCRbeta sequencing to examine T cell clonal expansion in alopecia areata, in both the C3H/HeJ mouse model and human patients. Scalp tissue and sorted CD4+ and CD8+ peripheral blood T cells from patchy and totalis/universalis alopecia areata patients and from healthy controls were covered by human TCRbeta sequencing. Scalp clonality was compared across normal scalp (n=4), patchy alopecia areata scalp (n=8), and alopecia totalis/universalis scalp (n=8). RNA was extracted with the PAXgene miRNA kit for fixed scalp, the miRNeasy kit for PBMCs, and the RNeasy kit for mouse skin. TCRbeta CDR3 regions were amplified by immunoSEQ multiplex PCR using 35 Vbeta forward and 13 Jbeta reverse primers.

The paper as a whole reports these results and caveats: Unlike mouse skin, where gammadelta T cells dominate, normal human skin contains resident alphabeta T cells that get sequenced too, which complicates analysis of the scalp TCR repertoire. Lesional scalp, especially in alopecia totalis/universalis, showed higher clonality and more expanded CD8+ clones than normal scalp, suggesting antigenic drive. Shared TCR sequences between patients were less evident than in mice, which may be partly attributable to HLA diversity in the patient population.

The CDR3, from cysteine to phenylalanine, totals 13 residues. Here the CDR3 DNA is all that survives: 39 bases in frame from base 1. CDR1 and CDR2 were assigned from the germline V gene (reference sequence) as SEHNR and FQNEAQ. The junction shows trimming of 1 base on V and 7 bases on J, plus 8 bases between the germline ends. Input material: NKG2D-low CD8+ T cells sorted from blood. Per the publication, the cell subset or site label means: sorted CD8+ NKG2D-low blood T cells. This clonotype was obtained from a human donor with alopecia areata. Rearrangement joined TRBV7-9 to TRBJ2-1, with the identity of the D gene unclear. The CDR3 amino acid sequence is: CASSLGLDNEQFF. In nucleotide form, the sequence is TGTGCCAGCAGCTTAGGCCTCGATAATGAGCAGTTCTTC.